This record concerns one T cell receptor beta chain sequence. This sample was taken from a study of T-cell reconstitution after alpha-beta-depleted transplantation in children. V was clipped by 6 bases and J by 0 bases, with 14 bases between them. There are 16 residues in the CDR3. Germline loops: CDR1 LNHDA, CDR2 SQIVND (reference sequence). Unique molecular identifiers were incorporated during preparation of the TCRbeta library. Via MiXCR, TCRdb re-called the PCR reads, giving one row per CDR3 protein. This sample has approximately 400,000 distinct CDR3 sequences, with approximately 11% found just once.

The specimen comprised PBMCs from the stem cell graft donor, sampled from the stem cell graft. This TCR was sampled from a human donor who donated a stem cell graft to a child with acute myeloid leukemia. The chain recombines TRBV19 with TRBJ2-2, with D possibly being TRBD2 (6 bases). CDR3 bases: TGTGCCAGTAGAACAGGCGGGATGCCGAACACCGGGGAGCTGTTTTTT. Translation gives CASRTGGMPNTGELFF.